A single sample gave rise to the 32 T cell receptor beta chains below, sequenced in a study of blood T cells in healthy people across ages (dated by TCRdb to 2015 to 2017). Libraries were built with 5' RACE. Data came from an Illumina HiSeq 2500. The second PCR ran for roughly 6 to 11 cycles and used a J-beta primer mix along with a sample-barcoded 5' primer. In-frame beta chains were kept once TCRdb had trimmed the public reads at Q25 with fastp and called clones with MiXCR. A single entry per CDR3 protein holds the most common genes and DNA from its merged rows. This sample comprises around 940,000 distinct CDR3 sequences, around 54% of them detected only once. The ten largest clones capture around 21% of the sample. Material: blood. These receptors all come from a woman aged 55-75 years in good health.

This clonotype was observed a few times. V is TRBV12-3 or TRBV12-4 and J is TRBJ2-3, with 9 bases fitting TRBD2. The CDR3 contains 15 residues. V was clipped by 5 bases and J by 4 bases; unmatched bases: 7. The chain's CDR3 is CASSPDSGSSDTQYF. DNA of the CDR3: TGTGCCAGCAGTCCCGATAGCGGGAGTTCAGATACGCAGTATTTT.

This chain links TRBV20-1 with TRBJ2-7; 11 bases fit TRBD2. This CDR3 contains 16 residues. Germline trimming cut 0 bases from V and 2 bases from J; bases unmatched to any gene: 6. CDR1 and CDR2 from the germline V gene are DFQATT and SNEGSKA (reference sequence). As DNA, the CDR3 is TGCAGTGCTAGAGATTCGGCTAGCGGGGGGCCCTACGAGCAGTACTTC. It codes for CSARDSASGGPYEQYF.

In the case of this clonotype: One end of the junction fails to match germline, which may point to a read error. For the CDR3, the DNA is TGTGCCAGCAGCCCAGACTCTCATACGCGGTATTTT. The encoded protein is CASSPDSHTRYF. This chain connects TRBV7-7 to TRBJ2-3; no clear D gene. There are 12 residues in the CDR3. Germline CDR1 and CDR2: SSHAT and FNYEAQ (reference sequence).

Only a few counts were recorded for this clonotype. The V gene is TRBV3-1, the J gene TRBJ2-3, with D maybe TRBD2 (5 bases). Per germline, CDR1 LGHDT and CDR2 YNNKEL (reference sequence). V gave up 4 bases and J gave up 6 bases, with 17 bases separating them. This CDR3 has 15 residues. The chain's CDR3 is CASSPASRAEDTQYF. CDR3 nucleotide sequence: TGTGCCAGCAGCCCCGCTAGCCGGGCGGAGGATACGCAGTATTTT.

The CDR3 DNA reads TGTGCCAGCAGCTTAACAGGGGGAGTAGATACGCAGTATTTT. Its translation is CASSLTGGVDTQYF. V is TRBV7-3 and J is TRBJ2-3; the D gene is possibly TRBD1 (6 bases). The CDR3 sequence is 14 residues long. V lost 0 bases and J 5 bases, leaving 9 bases between the germline ends. The germline V gene has CDR1 SGHTA and CDR2 FQGTGA.

At least ten counts were recorded for this clonotype. This sequence joins TRBV6-2 or TRBV6-3 and TRBJ2-7; D might be TRBD2 (5 bases). V dropped 8 bases and J dropped 3 bases, with 11 bases sitting between them. The germline V gene has CDR1 MNHEY and CDR2 SVGEGT. The CDR3 totals 12 residues. Here the CDR3 reads CASRGYFYEQYF. CDR3 in DNA: TGTGCCAGCCGCGGGTATTTCTACGAGCAGTACTTC.

The J gene is TRBJ2-3, the V gene TRBV20-1; 11 bases align to TRBD2. There are 17 residues in the CDR3. V lost 0 bases, J lost 3 bases, and 8 bases stayed unmatched. Germline lookup yields CDR1 DFQATT and CDR2 SNEGSKA (reference sequence). CDR3 sequence (DNA): TGCAGTGCTAGAGATTCCCGACTAGCGGGAAGAACAGATACGCAGTATTTT. This sequence encodes CSARDSRLAGRTDTQYF.

V usage is TRBV7-9 and J usage is TRBJ1-2; 8 bases agree with TRBD1. Germline V CDR1 and CDR2: SEHNR, FQNEAQ (reference sequence). Trimming removed 5 bases from V and 5 bases from J; junction bases left unmatched: 10. This CDR3 has 15 amino acids. CDR3 sequence (DNA): TGTGCCAGCAGCCGGCCCCGGACAGGGAGATATGGCTACACCTTC. Residues: CASSRPRTGRYGYTF.

CDR3 sequence: CASSFRAGSIAKNIQYF. The CDR3 DNA reads as TGTGCCAGCAGTTTTCGTGCCGGATCTATAGCCAAAAACATTCAGTACTTC. The chain has TRBV12-3 or TRBV12-4 and TRBJ2-4; no reliable D call. The CDR3 contains 17 residues. Trimming shortened V by 3 bases and J by 0 bases, and 15 bases separated the two germline ends.

This chain connects TRBV7-8 to TRBJ1-5; the D is unclear. CDR1 SGHVS and CDR2 FQNEAQ come from the germline V gene. The CDR3 extends over 14 amino acids. Deletions cut 6 bases from V and 4 bases from J, with 13 bases between. The CDR3 bases are TGTGCCAGCAGTCATAAAGACTTAAATCAGCCCCAGCATTTT. This codes for CASSHKDLNQPQHF.

This clonotype was seen more than once but under ten times. CDR3 residues: CASSQVLAKKEQFF. DNA for the CDR3: TGTGCCAGCAGCCAAGTCCTAGCCAAGAAAGAGCAGTTCTTC. The chain is built from TRBV3-1 and TRBJ2-1; D might be TRBD2 (5 bases). The CDR3 length is 14 residues. V lost 1 base to trimming and J lost 10 bases, with 14 bases between them. CDR1 LGHDT and CDR2 YNNKEL come from the germline V gene (reference sequence).

The sample holds a few counts of this clonotype. The V and J genes are TRBV30 and TRBJ2-3; maybe TRBD1 (6 bases). CDR1 and CDR2 from the germline V gene are GTSNPN and SVGIG (reference sequence). V gave up 2 bases and J gave up 2 bases, with 14 bases separating them. CDR3 size: 15 residues. In DNA form, the CDR3 reads TGTGCCTGGAGTAATACCGGGACACCCACAGATACGCAGTATTTT. As protein: CAWSNTGTPTDTQYF.

Written as DNA, the CDR3 is TGCGCCAGCAGCCAACAGGGGGCCGGCAATCAGCCCCAGCATTTT. Residues: CASSQQGAGNQPQHF. The chain uses TRBV4-1 and TRBJ1-5, with 8 nucleotides matching TRBD1. Germline V gene sequence: CDR1 MGHRA, CDR2 YSYEKL. Trimming cost V 2 bases and J 2 bases; bases outside gene matches: 2. The CDR3 loop spans 15 amino acids.

The chain uses TRBV7-2 and TRBJ1-1; D gene uncertain. V was trimmed by 2 bases and J by 8 bases, leaving 9 bases between them. Germline V CDR1 and CDR2: SGHTA, FQGNSA. The CDR3 is made up of 12 amino acids. Written as DNA, the CDR3 is TGTGCCAGCAGCTTATTATATCGGGAAGCTTTCTTT. Translating gives CASSLLYREAFF. The full variable domain, in which reference TRBV7-2 and TRBJ1-1 provide the parts outside the CDR3, is GAGVSQSPSNKVTEKGKDVELRCDPISGHTALYWYRQSLGQGLEFLIYFQGNSAPDKSGLPSDRFSAERTGGSVSTLTIQRTQQEDSAVYLCASSLLYREAFFGQGTRLTVV.

This clonotype was seen many times. The chain is built from TRBV7-3 and TRBJ2-3; 9 nucleotides line up with TRBD2. The germline CDR1 and CDR2 sequences are SGHTA and FQGTGA. This CDR3 is built from 15 residues. Trimming cost V 2 bases and J 3 bases; bases outside gene matches: 3. The DNA for the CDR3 is TGTGCCAGCAGCTTAGAGCTAGCGGGAACAGATACGCAGTATTTT. Encoded protein: CASSLELAGTDTQYF.

V gene TRBV29-1 combines with J gene TRBJ1-2; D possibly corresponds to TRBD1 (5 bases). Germline V gives CDR1 SQVTM, CDR2 ANQGSEA. The germline V and J ends were trimmed by 1 base and 4 bases, with 10 bases remaining between them. The CDR3 loop spans 13 amino acids. The CDR3 protein is CSVEVGQGYGYTF. CDR3 coding DNA: TGCAGCGTTGAAGTGGGGCAGGGCTATGGCTACACCTTC.

This sequence joins TRBV4-2 and TRBJ1-1; D remains unclear. CDR1 is LGHNA and CDR2 is YNFKEQ in the germline V gene. CDR3 size: 17 residues. V lost 2 bases, J lost 0 bases, and 16 bases lay in between. The CDR3 sequence is CASSQLTWGTMNTEAFF. Here the CDR3 DNA reads TGTGCCAGCAGCCAATTGACGTGGGGTACGATGAACACTGAAGCTTTCTTT.

This chain links TRBV7-9 with TRBJ1-1; 8 nucleotides align to TRBD1. The V and J ends lost 5 bases and 0 bases, in that order; junction bases with no gene match: 14. In germline, CDR1 is SEHNR, CDR2 FQNEAQ (reference sequence). The CDR3 is 18 residues long. The CDR3 sequence: CASSPTRSGGGLNTEAFF. In DNA form, the CDR3 reads TGTGCCAGCAGCCCAACGAGATCAGGGGGCGGTCTGAACACTGAAGCTTTCTTT.

The chain employs TRBV3-1 and TRBJ2-1; 10 bases line up with TRBD2. The J call may be wrong; the DNA end is better matched by TRBJ2-7. The CDR3 totals 16 residues. The germline CDR1 and CDR2 sequences are LGHDT and YNNKEL (reference sequence). The CDR3: CASSQVISGGSHEQYF. CDR3 in DNA: TGTGCCAGCAGCCAAGTCATTAGCGGGGGGTCCCATGAGCAGTACTTC.

J is TRBJ2-1 and V is TRBV5-1, with TRBD2 matching over 8 bases. Germline V CDR1 and CDR2: SGHRS, YFSETQ. This CDR3 is 13 amino acids long. V was clipped by 4 bases and J by 9 bases; unmatched bases: 6. DNA of the CDR3: TGCGCCAGCAGCCTTAGCGGGATCACTGAGCAGTTCTTC. It codes for CASSLSGITEQFF.

This clonotype has more than one count but fewer than ten. The chain carries TRBV7-3 and TRBJ2-6; D remains ambiguous. V was trimmed by 7 bases and J by 0 bases, leaving 19 bases between them. Germline V gene data show CDR1 as SGHTA and CDR2 as FQGTGA. The CDR3 totals 18 residues. The CDR3 nucleotides are TGTGCCAGCACGCCCCTTGGGCCTTCCAGCTCTGGGGCCAACGTCCTGACTTTC. Amino acids: CASTPLGPSSSGANVLTF.

The chain uses TRBV5-5 and TRBJ2-3; 9 bases are shared with TRBD1. Trimming took 4 bases from V and 6 from J; bases not matched to a gene: 9. The CDR3 totals 15 residues. In germline, CDR1 is SGHKS, CDR2 YYEKEE (reference sequence). In DNA form, the CDR3 reads TGTGCCAGCAGCCCGGACAGGGGAGAATGGGATACGCAGTATTTT. Amino acid sequence: CASSPDRGEWDTQYF.

This clonotype was found a few times. The gene calls are TRBV28 and TRBJ2-4; 7 bases are a match to TRBD1. The tail of the sequence fits TRBJ2-7 better, so the J call may be wrong. CDR1 is MDHEN, CDR2 SYDVKM, per germline. CDR3 length: 12 residues. The CDR3 DNA sequence: TGTGCCAGCACCCGACAGGGACGCGAGCAGTACTTC. It specifies CASTRQGREQYF.

This clonotype was seen only a few times. This CDR3 reads CASSFRGRGSYEQYF. The CDR3 DNA is TGTGCCAGCAGCTTTCGGGGGAGGGGCTCCTACGAGCAGTACTTC. V usage is TRBV7-2 and J usage is TRBJ2-7, with 7 positions matching TRBD2. CDR3 size: 15 residues. Looked up from germline, CDR1 is SGHTA and CDR2 is FQGNSA. After removal of 3 bases from V and 0 bases from J, the junction contained 5 bases not matched to a gene.

On this clonotype: One junction end does not reproduce the germline sequence, and a read error may be involved. The V gene is TRBV12-3 or TRBV12-4, the J gene TRBJ2-3; maybe TRBD2 (5 bases). This CDR3 spans 13 amino acids. The CDR3 loop reads CAGRITGSDTQYF. CDR3 coding DNA: TGTGCCGGCAGAATTACGGGATCAGATACGCAGTATTTT.

Ten or more counts support this clonotype. The rearrangement uses TRBV5-1 and TRBJ2-5, with D perhaps matching TRBD1 (6 bases). The CDR3 is made up of 14 amino acids. Germline V gene lookup returns CDR1 SGHRS and CDR2 YFSETQ. Trimming removed 2 bases at V and 3 bases at J, with 11 bases between. This CDR3 is CASSFGDKKETQYF. CDR3 bases: TGCGCCAGCAGCTTCGGGGACAAAAAAGAGACCCAGTACTTC.

This chain links TRBV5-8 with TRBJ1-6; TRBD1 is a possible D gene (6 bases). The CDR3 is 12 amino acids. V dropped 4 bases and J dropped 11 bases, with 10 bases sitting between them. Per the germline V gene, CDR1 is SGHTS and CDR2 is YDEGEE. The CDR3 protein is CASSNRQAPLHF. DNA of the CDR3: TGTGCCAGCAGCAACAGACAGGCACCCCTCCACTTT. The full variable domain, its missing parts supplied by reference TRBV5-8 and TRBJ1-6, is EAGVTQSPTHLIKTRGQQATLRCSPISGHTSVYWYQQALGLGLQFLLWYDEGEERNRGNFPPRFSGRQFPNYSSELNVNALELEDSALYLCASSNRQAPLHFGNGTRLTVT.

The chain combines TRBV30 with TRBJ2-7; D gene uncertain. The CDR3 length is 13 residues. Germline values: CDR1 GTSNPN, CDR2 SVGIG (reference sequence). Trimming took 2 bases from V and 5 from J, leaving 13 bases between them. The CDR3 sequence is CAWSFVDVNEQYF. The DNA of the CDR3 is TGTGCCTGGAGTTTTGTAGACGTTAACGAGCAGTACTTC.

The chain is built from TRBV6-2 or TRBV6-3 and TRBJ2-7; the D gene could be TRBD1 or TRBD2 (5 bases each). Germline lookup yields CDR1 MNHEY and CDR2 SVGEGT. This CDR3 has 14 amino acids. The ends were cut back, 8 bases at V and 5 bases at J, with 19 bases in the middle. The DNA of the CDR3 is TGTGCCAGCGGTCGGGGCCTAGGGAAGGACGAGCAGTACTTC. This sequence encodes CASGRGLGKDEQYF.

This clonotype was seen only a few times. The rearrangement links TRBV20-1 to TRBJ2-1, with 7 positions matching TRBD2. V lost 1 base to trimming and J lost 0 bases; unmatched junction nucleotides: 9. This CDR3 has 17 residues. Germline V gives CDR1 DFQATT, CDR2 SNEGSKA (reference sequence). The CDR3 loop reads CSARGAFRGSSYNEQFF. CDR3 sequence (DNA): TGCAGTGCTAGAGGGGCCTTTCGCGGGAGCTCCTACAATGAGCAGTTCTTC.

The gene calls are TRBV20-1 and TRBJ2-3; TRBD2 might be the D (6 bases). Germline V gives CDR1 DFQATT, CDR2 SNEGSKA (reference sequence). This CDR3 is 13 amino acids long. V was trimmed by 3 bases and J by 3 bases, leaving 10 bases between them. The CDR3 sequence: CSASASATDTQYF. The DNA for the CDR3 is TGCAGTGCTAGTGCTAGCGCTACAGATACGCAGTATTTT.

The chain is built from TRBV7-2 and TRBJ2-3; no clear D. The V gene's germline CDR1 is SGHTA and CDR2 FQGNSA. The V end lost 5 bases, the J end lost 2 bases, and 8 bases lay between the germline ends. The CDR3 contains 13 residues. CDR3 nucleotide sequence: TGTGCCAGCAGCCGAAGCCTCACAGATACGCAGTATTTT. The encoded protein is CASSRSLTDTQYF.